This T cell receptor (beta chain) originates from a study of cytomegalovirus exposure and HLA in healthy donors. The PCR ran on 60 Vbeta and 13 Jbeta primers. Sequencing was performed with immunoSEQ multiplex PCR; in TCRdb, only in-frame clones are kept and a portion is missing. The table includes about 160,000 clones, 75% to 90% detected once. Looked up from germline, CDR1 is MNHNY and CDR2 is SVGAGI (reference sequence). CDR3 length: 14 amino acids. Trimming pared 5 bases from V and 8 bases from J, leaving 16 bases between. Study-level findings and limits: Later genetic work tied a missense DCLRE1C variant to beta-chain V and J trimming.

Note on this clone: What it recognizes is unknown.

All donors participated as healthy donors of bone marrow. At the time of sampling, donors were nominally healthy, though unrecorded immune exposures were likely. The sample consisted of PBMCs. This clonotype was obtained from a woman younger than 30 in good health and CMV-seronegative. The chain joins TRBV6-6 to TRBJ2-1; tentatively, D is TRBD1 (7 bases). DNA for the CDR3: TGTGCCAGCAGTCAGACAGGGTGGAGGGATGAGCAGTTCTTC. Its protein product is CASSQTGWRDEQFF.